These 8 T cell receptor beta chains share one sample of origin, sequenced in a study of CD8+CD57+ T cells in acquired aplastic anemia. In patients chosen for sequencing, flow cytometry had shown CD8+CD57+ cell expansion. It was genomic DNA that served as the template for profiling TCR beta VDJ and CDR3. MiXCR was run by TCRdb on the reads, yielding one entry per CDR3 protein. The profile shows 150,000 to 200,000 distinct CDR3 sequences, around half of them singletons. Sequenced input: sorted CD4+, CD8+, or CD8+CD57+ T cells (not recorded which) from PBMCs. The receptors originated from a human donor with aplastic anemia.

The gene calls are TRBV30 and TRBJ2-3, with D perhaps matching TRBD2 (7 bases). V lost 0 bases, J lost 5 bases, and 18 bases lay in between. The CDR3 totals 16 residues. Germline V gene sequence: CDR1 GTSNPN, CDR2 SVGIG (reference sequence). CDR3 nucleotides: TGTGCCTGGAGTGTAGGGGGGGCGCGGGACCAAGATACGCAGTATTTT. Residues: CAWSVGGARDQDTQYF. Full variable domain (missing parts from reference TRBV30 and TRBJ2-3): SQTIHQWPATLVQPVGSPLSLECTVEGTSNPNLYWYRQAAGRGLQLLFYSVGIGQISSEVPQNLSASRPQDRQFILSSKKLLLSDSGFYLCAWSVGGARDQDTQYFGPGTRLTVL.

This clonotype was seen at least ten times. The genes are TRBV20-1 and TRBJ1-5; a possible D gene is TRBD1 (5 bases). The germline CDR1 and CDR2 sequences are DFQATT and SNEGSKA (reference sequence). Deletions cut 4 bases from V and 6 bases from J, with 10 bases between. This CDR3 comprises 12 residues. This chain's CDR3 is CSATAGLQPQHF. In DNA form, the CDR3 reads TGCAGTGCTACAGCAGGGCTTCAGCCCCAGCATTTT.

This clonotype was counted ten times or more. This chain uses TRBV12-3 or TRBV12-4 with TRBJ1-4; 8 positions match TRBD1. The CDR3 extends over 14 amino acids. V gave up 5 bases and J gave up 5 bases; unmatched junction bases: 4. The chain's CDR3 is CASSDRGENEKLFF. CDR3 coding DNA: TGTGCCAGCAGTGACAGGGGAGAGAATGAAAAACTGTTTTTT.

In this sample, this clonotype turned up many times. The genes are TRBV5-5 and TRBJ1-4; 7 bases map to TRBD1. Germline CDR1 is SGHKS and CDR2 is YYEKEE (reference sequence). The CDR3 contains 14 residues. Losses at the gene ends were 0 bases for V and 8 bases for J; bases not matched to a gene: 4. The CDR3 DNA reads TGTGCCAGCAGCTTGGAGACAGGGAACGAAAAACTGTTTTTT. Translation gives CASSLETGNEKLFF.

The CDR3 spells CASSSDTGLGQPQHF. Here the CDR3 DNA reads TGTGCCAGTAGTTCTGACACGGGGTTGGGTCAGCCCCAGCATTTT. The chain carries TRBV19 and TRBJ1-5; no reliable D call. The CDR3 loop spans 15 amino acids. V lost 5 bases to trimming and J lost 6 bases, with 17 bases between them. Germline V lookup: CDR1 LNHDA, CDR2 SQIVND (reference sequence).

The J gene is TRBJ2-5, the V gene TRBV9, with 9 bases matching TRBD1. The V gene end was trimmed by 2 bases and the J gene end by 4 bases; junction bases not matched to a gene: 6. Germline CDR1 is SGDLS and CDR2 is YYNGEE. CDR3 size: 15 residues. The CDR3 spells CASSVTGTGRETQYF. CDR3 sequence (DNA): TGTGCCAGCAGCGTCACCGGGACAGGGAGAGAGACCCAGTACTTC.

Concerning this clonotype itself: This may be a read error: a much more frequent sequence differs by one nucleotide. The V and J genes are TRBV7-2 and TRBJ1-3; D ambiguous. This CDR3 is built from 14 residues. CDR1 is SGHTA and CDR2 is FQGNSA in the germline V gene. The germline V and J ends were trimmed by 8 bases and 1 base, with 12 bases remaining between them. The CDR3 reads CASGSQSSGNTIYF. The CDR3 nucleotides read TGTGCCAGCGGCTCGCAGTCGTCTGGAAACACCATATATTTT. The variable domain in full, with the rest retrieved from reference TRBV7-2 and TRBJ1-3, is GAGVSQSPSNKVTEKGKDVELRCDPISGHTALYWYRQSLGQGLEFLIYFQGNSAPDKSGLPSDRFSAERTGGSVSTLTIQRTQQEDSAVYLCASGSQSSGNTIYFGEGSWLTVV.

Only a few counts were recorded for this clonotype. J is TRBJ2-1 and V is TRBV11-2; the match to TRBD1 covers 9 bases. Losses at the gene ends were 0 bases for V and 2 bases for J; bases not matched to a gene: 8. The germline gives CDR1 SGHAT, CDR2 FQNNGV. The CDR3 consists of 18 residues. CDR3 sequence (DNA): TGTGCCAGCAGCTTAGATCGTTTTGGGACAGGGACCTACAATGAGCAGTTCTTC. It translates to CASSLDRFGTGTYNEQFF. Based on the CDR3 plus reference TRBV11-2 and TRBJ2-1, the full variable domain is EAGVAQSPRYKIIEKRQSVAFWCNPISGHATLYWYQQILGQGPKLLIQFQNNGVVDDSQLPKDRFSAERLKGVDSTLKIQPAKLEDSAVYLCASSLDRFGTGTYNEQFFGPGTRLTVL.